The present entry profiles one T cell receptor (beta chain) with its context. This may be a read error, as it is one base from a much larger clone. Library preparation for TCR beta used quantitative 5'-RACE with molecular barcodes. TCRdb fed the 5' RACE reads into MiXCR, producing one record per CDR3 protein. The sample consists of tens of thousands of distinct CDR3 sequences, 4.5% to 6% of them appearing once. These data come from a study of CD8 T cells in ankylosing spondylitis. The V gene's germline CDR1 is SSHAT and CDR2 FNYEAQ (reference sequence). The CDR3 totals 19 residues. The source material was blood, either unsorted or a sorted T cell fraction (not recorded which). The chain joins TRBV7-7 to TRBJ1-5, with 7 nucleotides matching TRBD1. The clonotype was recovered from a male donor with ankylosing spondylitis or in good health (not recorded which). This CDR3 reads CACSLATGTVPSKNQPQHF. CDR3 nucleotide sequence: TGTGCCTGCAGTTTAGCAACAGGGACAGTCCCTTCCAAGAATCAGCCCCAGCATTTT. Variable domain in full (rest from reference TRBV7-7 and TRBJ1-5): GAGVSQSPRYKVTKRGQDVTLRCDPISSHATLYWYQQALGQGPEFLTYFNYEAQPDKSGLPSDRFSAERPEGSISTLTIQRTEQRDSAMYRCACSLATGTVPSKNQPQHFGDGTRLSIL.